This TCR beta chain was captured by sequencing in a study of T cell changes during pregnancy in multiple sclerosis. The germline V gene has CDR1 MNHEY and CDR2 SVGAGI. Trimming removed 6 bases from V and 6 bases from J, with 14 bases in between. The CDR3 extends over 13 amino acids. Method: immunoSEQ multiplex PCR; TCRdb's copy keeps in-frame clones and lacks some. The table has around 40,000 clones, around 93% seen once; the top ten hold roughly 0.6%. The source was CD4+ T cells from peripheral blood mononuclear cells, collected in the third trimester of pregnancy. This sequence joins TRBV6-5 and TRBJ1-1; D gene unclear. The receptor's source is a female donor with multiple sclerosis, enrolled in a pregnancy study. The CDR3: CASSLTSFAEAFF. CDR3 nucleotides: TGTGCCAGCAGCCTTACATCGTTCGCTGAAGCTTTCTTT.